The source of this TCR beta chain is a study of T cells in Graves' hyperthyroidism and ophthalmopathy. Hyperthyroidism had been newly diagnosed in patients aged 18 to 65, and its duration was under 2 months. Exclusions: uncontrolled infection, other autoimmune disease, pregnancy, lactation. J gave up 4 bases and V 6 bases, and 8 bases lay outside the gene matches. Germline V gives CDR1 DFQATT, CDR2 SNEGSKA (reference sequence). This CDR3 is built from 14 residues. This clonotype was counted a few times. Its specificity is unknown. Study-wide points: Most expanded thyroid clonotypes above 0.001 also appeared in blood.

There were TCR beta CDR3 regions amplified from RNA transcripts. The TCR CDR3 was amplified in a first-round RT-PCR using the HTBI primer set. TCRdb re-called the multiplex PCR reads through MiXCR, storing one row per CDR3 protein. The top ten hold 5% to 6.5% of the sample, which has approximately 420,000 distinct CDR3 sequences, 12% to 15% seen once. The sample comprised blood. The genes are TRBV20-1 and TRBJ1-2; 10 bases line up with TRBD1. This TCR was sampled from a young woman with Graves' hyperthyroidism. DNA of the CDR3: TGCAGTGCGGAGGGACAGGGGATAGGCTATGGCTACACCTTC. Protein: CSAEGQGIGYGYTF.